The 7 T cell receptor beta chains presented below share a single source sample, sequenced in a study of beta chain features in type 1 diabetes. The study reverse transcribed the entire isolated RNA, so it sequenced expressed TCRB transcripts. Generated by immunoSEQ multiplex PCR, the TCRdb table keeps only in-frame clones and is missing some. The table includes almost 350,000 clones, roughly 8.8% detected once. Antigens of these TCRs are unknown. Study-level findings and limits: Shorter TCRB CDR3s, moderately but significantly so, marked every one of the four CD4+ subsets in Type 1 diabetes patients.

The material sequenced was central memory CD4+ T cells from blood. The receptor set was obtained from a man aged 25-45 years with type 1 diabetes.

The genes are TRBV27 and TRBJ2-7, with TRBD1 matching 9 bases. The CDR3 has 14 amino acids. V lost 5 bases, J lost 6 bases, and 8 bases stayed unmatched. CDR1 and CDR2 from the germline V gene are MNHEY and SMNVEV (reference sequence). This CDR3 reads CASSRDRATGEQYF. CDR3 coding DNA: TGTGCCAGCAGTAGGGACAGGGCCACGGGCGAGCAGTACTTC.

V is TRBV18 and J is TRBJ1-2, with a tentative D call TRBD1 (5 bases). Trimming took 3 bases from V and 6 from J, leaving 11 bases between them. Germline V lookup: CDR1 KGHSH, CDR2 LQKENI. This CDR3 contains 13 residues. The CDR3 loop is CASSPVGDDGYTF. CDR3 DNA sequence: TGTGCCAGCTCACCGGTCGGGGACGATGGCTACACCTTC. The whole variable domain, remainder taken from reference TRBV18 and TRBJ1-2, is NAGVMQNPRHLVRRRGQEARLRCSPMKGHSHVYWYRQLPEEGLKFMVYLQKENIIDESGMPKERFSAEFPKEGPSILRIQQVVRGDSAAYFCASSPVGDDGYTFGSGTRLTVV.

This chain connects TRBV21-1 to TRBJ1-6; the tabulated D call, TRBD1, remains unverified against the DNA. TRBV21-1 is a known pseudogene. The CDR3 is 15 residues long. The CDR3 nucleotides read TGTGCCAGCAGCAAACCAGGGGAAATTAATTCACCCCTCCACTTT. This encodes CASSKPGEINSPLHF.

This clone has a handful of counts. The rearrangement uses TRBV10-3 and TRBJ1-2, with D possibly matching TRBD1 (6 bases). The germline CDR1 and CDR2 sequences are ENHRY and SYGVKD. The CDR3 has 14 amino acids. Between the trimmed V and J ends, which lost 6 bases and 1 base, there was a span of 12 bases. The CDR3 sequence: CAIRGDIGNYGYTF. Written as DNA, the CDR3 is TGTGCCATCAGGGGGGACATTGGTAACTATGGCTACACCTTC.

CDR3 bases: TGTGCCAGCAGCTCGGAAGGGGACGGCACGGTGGAGCTGTTTTTT. It codes for CASSSEGDGTVELFF. The rearrangement joins TRBV5-4 to TRBJ2-2; possibly TRBD1 or TRBD2 for D (5 bases each). The CDR3 covers 15 residues. Germline V lookup: CDR1 SGHNT, CDR2 YYREEE (reference sequence). V was shortened by 3 bases and J by 10 bases, with 19 bases between the two germline ends. Full variable domain (missing parts from reference TRBV5-4 and TRBJ2-2): ETGVTQSPTHLIKTRGQQVTLRCSSQSGHNTVSWYQQALGQGPQFIFQYYREEENGRGNFPPRFSGLQFPNYSSELNVNALELDDSALYLCASSSEGDGTVELFFGEGSRLTVL.

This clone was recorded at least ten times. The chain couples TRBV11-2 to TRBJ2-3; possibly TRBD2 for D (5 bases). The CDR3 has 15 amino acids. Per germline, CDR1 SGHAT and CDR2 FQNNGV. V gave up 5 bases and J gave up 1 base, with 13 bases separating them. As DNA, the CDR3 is TGTGCCAGCAGCCCCAACCTGAGGGGCACAGATACGCAGTATTTT. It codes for CASSPNLRGTDTQYF.

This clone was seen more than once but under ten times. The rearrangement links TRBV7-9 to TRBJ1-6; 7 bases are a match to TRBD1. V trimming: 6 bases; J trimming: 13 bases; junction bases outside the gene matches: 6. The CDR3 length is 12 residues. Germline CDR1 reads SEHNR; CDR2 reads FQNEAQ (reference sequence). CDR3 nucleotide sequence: TGTGCCAGCAGTTCGACAGGGTCCCCCCTCCACTTT. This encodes CASSSTGSPLHF. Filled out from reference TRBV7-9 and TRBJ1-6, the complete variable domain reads DTGVSQNPRHKITKRGQNVTFRCDPISEHNRLYWYRQTLGQGPEFLTYFQNEAQLEKSRLLSDRFSAERPKGSFSTLEIQRTEQGDSAMYLCASSSTGSPLHFGNGTRLTVT.